Included here is one T cell receptor beta chain sequence, with context. These data come from a study of control samples from healthy donors and cancer patients. This CDR3 region has 15 residues. V was pared by 5 bases and J by 2 bases, with 6 bases of the junction left unmatched. CDR1 MNHNY and CDR2 SVGAGI come from the germline V gene (reference sequence). TCRdb's copy holds only in-frame clones and misses some; the assay was immunoSEQ multiplex PCR. The sample records about 170,000 clones, 75% to 95% being singletons. The clonotype originates from a woman aged 25 to 39 in good health. Sequencing was performed on blood. The rearrangement joins TRBV6-6 to TRBJ2-7; 10 bases are shared with TRBD2. DNA of the CDR3: TGTGCCAGCAGTGACCTAGCGGGAGTCACCTACGAGCAGTACTTC. It translates to CASSDLAGVTYEQYF.